These 24 T cell receptor beta chains originate from one sample sequenced in a study of blood T cells in healthy people across ages. Primed by a sample-barcoded 5' primer and a J-beta primer mix, a second PCR proceeded for about 6 to 12 cycles. TCRdb analysed the 5' RACE reads with MiXCR anew, one entry per CDR3 protein. The sample consists of around 670,000 distinct CDR3 sequences, around 31% of them appearing once. The sample comprised blood. These receptors were collected from an elderly woman in good health.

CDR3 region: CASSSGTSGGQETQYF. The DNA for the CDR3 is TGCGCCAGCAGCTCCGGGACTAGCGGGGGCCAAGAGACCCAGTACTTC. This chain connects TRBV5-1 to TRBJ2-5; TRBD2 aligns across 14 bases. V was clipped by 3 bases and J by 1 base; unmatched bases: 2. This CDR3 comprises 16 residues. CDR1 is SGHRS, CDR2 YFSETQ, per germline. Variable domain in full (rest from reference TRBV5-1 and TRBJ2-5): KAGVTQTPRYLIKTRGQQVTLSCSPISGHRSVSWYQQTPGQGLQFLFEYFSETQRNKGNFPGRFSGRQFSNSRSEMNVSTLELGDSALYLCASSSGTSGGQETQYFGPGTRLLVL.

The CDR3, as DNA: TGTGCCAGCAGTTCACCGGGACAGCCCCGGGATGGCTACACCTTC. Its protein is CASSSPGQPRDGYTF. The rearrangement joins TRBV28 to TRBJ1-2; TRBD1 aligns across 7 bases. Trimming removed 4 bases from V and 6 bases from J; junction bases left unmatched: 11. From germline, CDR1 is MDHEN and CDR2 SYDVKM. This CDR3 has 15 amino acids.

The rearrangement links TRBV6-6 to TRBJ2-7, with D perhaps TRBD1 (5 bases). From germline, CDR1 is MNHNY and CDR2 SVGAGI (reference sequence). This CDR3 contains 15 residues. Trimming stripped 2 bases from V and 3 bases from J, with 14 bases between. The CDR3 reads CASSYAGARRYEQYF. CDR3 DNA sequence: TGTGCCAGCAGTTACGCTGGGGCAAGGCGCTACGAGCAGTACTTC.

V is TRBV7-6 and J is TRBJ2-6, with D unresolved. V lost 0 bases and J 0 bases, leaving 6 bases between the germline ends. The CDR3 is made up of 16 amino acids. Germline V gives CDR1 SGHVS, CDR2 FNYEAQ. The CDR3 sequence is CASSLAPGSGANVLTF. The CDR3 DNA sequence: TGTGCCAGCAGCTTAGCCCCGGGCTCTGGGGCCAACGTCCTGACTTTC.

This clonotype appeared many times. The chain employs TRBV3-1 and TRBJ2-7; D ambiguous. Trimming took off 8 bases at V and 4 bases at J, with 12 bases between the two ends. The CDR3 sequence is 12 residues long. CDR1 LGHDT and CDR2 YNNKEL come from the germline V gene (reference sequence). DNA of the CDR3: TGTGCCAGCGGCAGAGGCCAATACGAGCAGTACTTC. Translated, it gives CASGRGQYEQYF.

This sequence joins TRBV5-1 and TRBJ1-1; no reliable D call. This CDR3 spans 13 amino acids. The V end lost 7 bases, the J end lost 0 bases, and 10 bases lay between the germline ends. Looked up from germline, CDR1 is SGHRS and CDR2 is YFSETQ. This chain's CDR3 is CASQAFMNTEAFF. CDR3 DNA sequence: TGCGCCAGCCAGGCTTTTATGAACACTGAAGCTTTCTTT.

The chain joins TRBV20-1 to TRBJ1-1; TRBD1 might be the D (5 bases). The CDR3 runs 14 residues. Per germline, CDR1 DFQATT and CDR2 SNEGSKA (reference sequence). The V end lost 5 bases, the J end lost 3 bases, and 16 bases lay between the germline ends. As DNA, the CDR3 is TGCAGTGCTGGGGGGGGGAATTTAGACACTGAAGCTTTCTTT. Amino acid sequence: CSAGGGNLDTEAFF.

The table lists this clonotype with many counts. This chain uses TRBV5-1 with TRBJ2-3; weak D call: TRBD1 (6 bases). Germline V gene data show CDR1 as SGHRS and CDR2 as YFSETQ. Trimming pared 0 bases from V and 1 base from J, leaving 12 bases between. The CDR3 has 16 residues. In DNA, the CDR3 is TGCGCCAGCAGCTTGGCTCTCAGGACAGGCACAGATACGCAGTATTTT. Translation gives CASSLALRTGTDTQYF.

This chain links TRBV30 with TRBJ1-1; 7 nucleotides align to TRBD1. Losses at the gene ends were 2 bases for V and 1 base for J; bases not matched to a gene: 4. This CDR3 region has 14 residues. The V gene's germline CDR1 is GTSNPN and CDR2 SVGIG (reference sequence). CDR3 amino acids: CAWSLTGPNTEAFF. The CDR3 bases are TGTGCCTGGAGTCTGACAGGGCCGAACACTGAAGCTTTCTTT. The variable domain in full, completed from reference TRBV30 and TRBJ1-1, reads SQTIHQWPATLVQPVGSPLSLECTVEGTSNPNLYWYRQAAGRGLQLLFYSVGIGQISSEVPQNLSASRPQDRQFILSSKKLLLSDSGFYLCAWSLTGPNTEAFFGQGTRLTVV.

The rearrangement uses TRBV7-2 and TRBJ2-6; D is perhaps TRBD1 (6 bases). The V end lost 1 base, the J end lost 1 base, and 17 bases lay between the germline ends. This CDR3 region has 19 residues. The germline V gene has CDR1 SGHTA and CDR2 FQGNSA. For the CDR3, the DNA is TGTGCCAGCAGCTTAGAAAAAGGGGGACGGAGATCTGGGGCCAACGTCCTGACTTTC. It codes for CASSLEKGGRRSGANVLTF. Variable domain in full (rest from reference TRBV7-2 and TRBJ2-6): GAGVSQSPSNKVTEKGKDVELRCDPISGHTALYWYRQSLGQGLEFLIYFQGNSAPDKSGLPSDRFSAERTGGSVSTLTIQRTQQEDSAVYLCASSLEKGGRRSGANVLTFGAGSRLTVL.

This clonotype was seen many times. J is TRBJ2-7 and V is TRBV20-1; D gene uncertain. Looked up from germline, CDR1 is DFQATT and CDR2 is SNEGSKA (reference sequence). V lost 6 bases, J lost 3 bases, and 15 bases lay in between. The CDR3 runs 13 residues. Here the CDR3 DNA reads TGCAGTGCCCACTCACTCCTCAGCTACGAGCAGTACTTC. Its protein product is CSAHSLLSYEQYF.

The CDR3 is CSAPGVGGSTDTQYF. CDR3 coding DNA: TGCAGTGCTCCAGGGGTAGGGGGTAGCACAGATACGCAGTATTTT. V gene TRBV20-1 combines with J gene TRBJ2-3; perhaps TRBD1 as D (6 bases). The CDR3 has 15 amino acids. V was clipped by 5 bases and J by 0 bases, with 15 bases between them. The germline gives CDR1 DFQATT, CDR2 SNEGSKA (reference sequence).

There are a few counts of this clonotype. This chain uses TRBV10-3 with TRBJ1-1; a possible D gene is TRBD1 (5 bases). Trimming left V 4 bases short and J 6 bases short, with 15 bases between. Germline CDR1 and CDR2: ENHRY and SYGVKD. The CDR3 sequence is 14 residues long. The DNA of the CDR3 is TGTGCCATCAGTGGGGCAGGGAGCTCCTCTGAAGCTTTCTTT. Its protein is CAISGAGSSSEAFF.

The chain recombines TRBV4-3 with TRBJ2-1; 13 bases are shared with TRBD2. This CDR3 has 17 amino acids. V shed 1 base and J 5 bases; nucleotides not matched to a gene: 5. Germline V gives CDR1 LGHNA, CDR2 YSLEER. The CDR3 region has the DNA TGCGCCAGCAGCCAAGGAGGGGGACTAGCGGGGAACAATGAGCAGTTCTTC. It encodes CASSQGGGLAGNNEQFF.

In the case of this clonotype: Possible read error: a much larger clone is one base away. The chain recombines TRBV30 with TRBJ2-5; TRBD1 aligns across 7 bases. Germline CDR1 is GTSNPN and CDR2 is SVGIG (reference sequence). The CDR3 covers 11 residues. The CDR3 DNA reads TGTGTCAGGGGACAGCAAGAGACCCAGTACTTC. The encoded protein is CVRGQQETQYF.

The chain carries TRBV10-3 and TRBJ1-1; 8 positions match TRBD1. CDR3 length: 13 amino acids. V trimming: 6 bases; J trimming: 3 bases; junction bases outside the gene matches: 3. The V gene's germline CDR1 is ENHRY and CDR2 SYGVKD. The CDR3 region is CAIRLQGDTEAFF. CDR3 coding DNA: TGTGCCATCAGACTACAGGGGGACACTGAAGCTTTCTTT.

This clonotype occurred many times. The genes are TRBV5-4 and TRBJ2-5, with 8 bases identical to TRBD2. Germline CDR1 SGHNT, CDR2 YYREEE (reference sequence). Trimming took 0 bases from V and 5 from J; bases not matched to a gene: 3. The CDR3 totals 14 residues. The CDR3 sequence is CASSLDGGAETQYF. The CDR3 bases are TGTGCCAGCAGCTTGGACGGGGGGGCCGAGACCCAGTACTTC.

This clonotype was counted between two and nine times. The chain has TRBV28 and TRBJ1-1; the D is unclear. The germline V gene encodes CDR1 MDHEN and CDR2 SYDVKM. Trimming took 5 bases from V and 3 from J, leaving 13 bases between them. The CDR3 contains 14 residues. The CDR3 nucleotides read TGTGCCAGCAGTCATCCCTCCCGGTACACTGAAGCTTTCTTT. It translates to CASSHPSRYTEAFF.

Regarding this clonotype: With a much larger clone just one base away, this may be a read error. This chain joins TRBV20-1 and TRBJ2-1; the match to TRBD2 covers 8 bases. With the DNA end fitting TRBJ2-7 better, the J assignment may be wrong. Germline loops: CDR1 DFQATT, CDR2 SNEGSKA (reference sequence). The CDR3 loop spans 17 amino acids. Here the CDR3 reads CSARGAAGGLSYNEQYF. CDR3 DNA sequence: TGCAGTGCTAGAGGGGCTGCGGGGGGCCTCTCCTACAATGAGCAGTACTTC.

There are many counts of this clonotype. The chain has TRBV5-1 and TRBJ2-7, with 7 bases lining up with TRBD1. Germline CDR1 and CDR2: SGHRS and YFSETQ. V lost 0 bases to trimming and J lost 2 bases; unmatched junction nucleotides: 2. The CDR3 spans 14 residues. CDR3 sequence (DNA): TGCGCCAGCAGCTTGGTGACAGGGACCTACGAGCAGTACTTC. It yields the protein CASSLVTGTYEQYF.

This clonotype was found many times. The gene calls are TRBV24-1 and TRBJ2-1; maybe TRBD1 (6 bases). Germline CDR1 is KGHDR and CDR2 is SFDVKD. With 4 bases removed from V and 3 bases from J, the gap between germline ends came to 9 bases. CDR3 size: 14 residues. The CDR3 spells CATSEGASYNEQFF. CDR3 nucleotide sequence: TGTGCCACCAGTGAGGGGGCCAGCTACAATGAGCAGTTCTTC.

There are many counts of this clonotype. The genes are TRBV7-6 and TRBJ2-5, with TRBD2 matching over 9 bases. Looked up from germline, CDR1 is SGHVS and CDR2 is FNYEAQ. The CDR3 covers 16 residues. Trimming removed 5 bases from V and 1 base from J; junction bases left unmatched: 8. CDR3 bases: TGTGCCAGCAGCCCGAGCGGGGGGCTAGGCCAAGAGACCCAGTACTTC. Translation: CASSPSGGLGQETQYF.

The chain has TRBV5-1 and TRBJ2-7, with unresolved D. Germline V gene sequence: CDR1 SGHRS, CDR2 YFSETQ. V gave up 1 base and J gave up 2 bases, with 7 bases separating them. The CDR3 has 13 residues. The CDR3 reads CASSLMGTYEQYF. CDR3 bases: TGCGCCAGCAGCTTGATGGGGACCTACGAGCAGTACTTC.

This clonotype was seen a handful of times. The chain recombines TRBV15 with TRBJ2-7, with TRBD1 matching over 7 bases. CDR1 is LNHNV, CDR2 YYDKDF, per germline (reference sequence). The CDR3 is 15 amino acids. J gave up 6 bases and V 1 base, and 9 bases lay outside the gene matches. CDR3 nucleotide sequence: TGTGCCACCAGCAGAGGGGACAGCACCCGGGCCGAGCAGTACTTC. It specifies CATSRGDSTRAEQYF.